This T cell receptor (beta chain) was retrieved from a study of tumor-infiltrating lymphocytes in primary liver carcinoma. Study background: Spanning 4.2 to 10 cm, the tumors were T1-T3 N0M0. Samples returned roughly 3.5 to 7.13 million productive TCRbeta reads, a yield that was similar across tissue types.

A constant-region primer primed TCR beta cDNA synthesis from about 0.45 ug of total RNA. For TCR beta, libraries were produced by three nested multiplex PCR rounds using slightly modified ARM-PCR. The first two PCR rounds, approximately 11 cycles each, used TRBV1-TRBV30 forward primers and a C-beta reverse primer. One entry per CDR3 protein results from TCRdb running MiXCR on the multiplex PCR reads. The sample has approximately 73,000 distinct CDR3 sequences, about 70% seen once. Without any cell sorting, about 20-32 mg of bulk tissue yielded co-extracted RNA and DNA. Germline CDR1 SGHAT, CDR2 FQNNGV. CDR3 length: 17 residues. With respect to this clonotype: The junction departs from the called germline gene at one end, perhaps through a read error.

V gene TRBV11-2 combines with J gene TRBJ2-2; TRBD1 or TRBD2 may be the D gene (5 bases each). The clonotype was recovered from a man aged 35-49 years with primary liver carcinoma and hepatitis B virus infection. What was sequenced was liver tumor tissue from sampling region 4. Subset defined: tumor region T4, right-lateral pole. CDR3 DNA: TGTGCCAGCAGCTTTGATCGGGGCAGGGTCGGCACTGGGGAGATGTTTTTT. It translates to CASSFDRGRVGTGEMFF.